A single sample gave rise to the 18 T cell receptor beta chains below, sequenced in a study of T cells in Graves' hyperthyroidism and ophthalmopathy. TCR beta CDR3 regions were amplified from RNA. HTBI primers drove first-round RT-PCR of the TCR CDR3. TCRdb re-called the multiplex PCR reads through MiXCR, storing one row per CDR3 protein. The sample lists some 440,000 distinct CDR3 sequences; around 16% were seen once. Material: blood. The receptors come from a woman aged 18-29 years with Graves' hyperthyroidism.

This clonotype was picked up many times. This chain connects TRBV5-6 to TRBJ1-5, with TRBD1 as a possible D gene (5 bases). There are 16 residues in the CDR3. The germline V and J ends were trimmed by 4 bases and 3 bases, with 17 bases remaining between them. Germline assignment: CDR1 SGHDT and CDR2 YYEEEE. CDR3 residues: CASSRGTGSYNQPQHF. CDR3 bases: TGTGCCAGCAGCCGGGGGACCGGTTCTTACAATCAGCCCCAGCATTTT.

This clonotype appeared many times. This sequence joins TRBV3-1 and TRBJ2-3; TRBD1 might be the D (5 bases). The CDR3 runs 13 residues. The V and J ends lost 2 bases and 9 bases respectively, with 12 bases between them. CDR1 LGHDT and CDR2 YNNKEL come from the germline V gene (reference sequence). The CDR3 DNA reads TGTGCCAGCAGCCAACAGGACACTCCCACGCAGTATTTT. This gives the protein CASSQQDTPTQYF.

The CDR3 sequence is CAWRRRDRGRGNEQFF. In DNA form, the CDR3 reads TGTGCCTGGAGACGACGCGACAGGGGTAGGGGCAATGAGCAGTTCTTC. The chain is built from TRBV30 and TRBJ2-1; TRBD1 matches at 8 bases. The CDR3 has 16 residues. The V gene's germline CDR1 is GTSNPN and CDR2 SVGIG (reference sequence). The ends lost 3 bases at V and 6 bases at J; junction bases unmatched: 13.

This clonotype was detected ten times or more. V usage is TRBV11-3 and J usage is TRBJ2-6, with no clear D. CDR3 length equals 14 residues. The V gene lost 0 bases and the J gene lost 4 bases, with 4 bases spanning the gap. Germline assignment: CDR1 SGHNT and CDR2 YENEEA. CDR3 in amino acids: CASSLDLGANVLTF. CDR3 DNA: TGTGCCAGCAGCTTAGATTTAGGGGCCAACGTCCTGACTTTC.

J is TRBJ2-5 and V is TRBV30, with 7 bases matching TRBD2. Trimming cost V 2 bases and J 5 bases; bases outside gene matches: 8. This CDR3 region has 14 residues. The germline V gene has CDR1 GTSNPN and CDR2 SVGIG (reference sequence). As DNA, the CDR3 is TGTGCCTGGAGTTCGATTAGCGGGCTGGAGACCCAGTACTTC. As protein: CAWSSISGLETQYF.

In DNA form, the CDR3 reads TGCAGTGCTACTGGTCTTAACTCCTACGAGCAGTACTTC. This sequence encodes CSATGLNSYEQYF. The chain combines TRBV20-1 with TRBJ2-7; D unclear. Trimming took 4 bases from V and 0 from J, leaving 10 bases between them. The CDR3 has 13 residues. CDR1 and CDR2 (germline): DFQATT, SNEGSKA (reference sequence).

This clonotype was recorded many times. The CDR3 DNA follows: TGTGCCAGCAGTGAAGTCGTGGGGAGCTACACCTTC. Translating it yields CASSEVVGSYTF. This chain joins TRBV6-1 and TRBJ1-2; D uncertain. Trimming pared 1 base from V and 9 bases from J, leaving 9 bases between. CDR1 and CDR2 (germline): MNHNS, SASEGT. This CDR3 contains 12 residues.

This clonotype was recorded at least ten times. This chain links TRBV30 with TRBJ1-1; D is uncertain. V was cut by 4 bases and J by 1 base, with 10 bases left in between. Germline lookup yields CDR1 GTSNPN and CDR2 SVGIG (reference sequence). CDR3 length: 13 residues. CDR3 sequence reads: CAWTGPANTEAFF. The CDR3 region has the DNA TGTGCCTGGACAGGTCCTGCGAACACTGAAGCTTTCTTT.

This clonotype was counted many times. V gene TRBV12-3 or TRBV12-4 combines with J gene TRBJ1-5; 8 bases match TRBD1. With V trimmed by 5 bases and J by 1 base, 4 bases remained unmatched. CDR3 length: 15 amino acids. The CDR3 is CASSPGGKSNQPQHF. The DNA for the CDR3 is TGTGCCAGCAGTCCAGGGGGCAAAAGCAATCAGCCCCAGCATTTT.

This clonotype has only a few counts. This sequence joins TRBV29-1 and TRBJ1-5; D perhaps matches TRBD1 (6 bases). V was pared by 5 bases and J by 7 bases, with 15 bases between. Germline CDR1 reads SQVTM; CDR2 reads ANQGSEA. The CDR3 is 13 residues long. CDR3 in amino acids: CSVTTGPGQPQHF. The CDR3 DNA reads TGCAGCGTTACGACAGGTCCAGGGCAGCCCCAGCATTTT.

In its sample, this clonotype was seen many times. The chain couples TRBV2 to TRBJ1-2, with 7 bases matching TRBD1. V was clipped by 7 bases and J by 1 base; unmatched bases: 3. Germline loops: CDR1 SNHLY, CDR2 FYNNEI. CDR3 length: 13 amino acids. DNA for the CDR3: TGTGCCAGCATGACAGGGTTTAACTATGGCTACACCTTC. This sequence encodes CASMTGFNYGYTF.

This clonotype was seen repeatedly, ten times or more. The chain carries TRBV2 and TRBJ1-4, with no clear D. Germline values: CDR1 SNHLY, CDR2 FYNNEI. CDR3 size: 14 residues. V gave up 7 bases and J gave up 0 bases, with 9 bases separating them. The CDR3, as DNA: TGTGCCAGCAACGCCGGGACAACTAATGAAAAACTGTTTTTT. The encoded protein is CASNAGTTNEKLFF.

This clonotype has ten or more counts. The CDR3 nucleotides read TGTGCCAGTAGTATTGGCAGCCCCTCCTACGAGCAGTACTTC. Translated, it gives CASSIGSPSYEQYF. This rearrangement joins TRBV19 to TRBJ2-7; no clear D. The CDR3 consists of 14 residues. From germline, CDR1 is LNHDA and CDR2 SQIVND (reference sequence). The V end lost 3 bases, the J end lost 0 bases, and 9 bases lay between the germline ends.

The sample holds many counts of this clonotype. V usage is TRBV6-1 and J usage is TRBJ1-6; perhaps TRBD1 as D (5 bases). The CDR3 is made up of 14 amino acids. Germline V gene sequence: CDR1 MNHNS, CDR2 SASEGT. V dropped 9 bases and J dropped 5 bases, with 14 bases sitting between them. Written as DNA, the CDR3 is TGTGCCAGTCGACTGGGACCCAATAATTCACCCCTCCACTTT. Translation gives CASRLGPNNSPLHF.

Ten or more counts support this clonotype. The J gene is TRBJ2-3, the V gene TRBV29-1; TRBD2 agrees at 7 bases. Looked up from germline, CDR1 is SQVTM and CDR2 is ANQGSEA. J was trimmed by 4 bases and V by 0 bases; bases with no gene match: 4. The CDR3 has 14 residues. Written as DNA, the CDR3 is TGCAGCGTTGAAGAGTCCGGGAGGCCAGATACGCAGTATTTT. It specifies CSVEESGRPDTQYF.

This clonotype has ten or more counts. The chain joins TRBV18 to TRBJ1-5; D remains unclear. Germline CDR1 is KGHSH and CDR2 is LQKENI. The CDR3 spans 15 residues. V was pared by 6 bases and J by 2 bases, with 14 bases between. The CDR3 sequence: CASSGLLGGNQPQHF. The CDR3 DNA follows: TGTGCCAGCTCCGGACTGTTAGGAGGCAATCAGCCCCAGCATTTT. Supplemented by reference TRBV18 and TRBJ1-5, the full variable domain reads NAGVMQNPRHLVRRRGQEARLRCSPMKGHSHVYWYRQLPEEGLKFMVYLQKENIIDESGMPKERFSAEFPKEGPSILRIQQVVRGDSAAYFCASSGLLGGNQPQHFGDGTRLSIL.

Many counts were recorded for this clonotype. V gene TRBV20-1 combines with J gene TRBJ2-1; D may be TRBD2 (6 bases). V lost 6 bases, J lost 2 bases, and 17 bases lay in between. The germline gives CDR1 DFQATT, CDR2 SNEGSKA (reference sequence). The CDR3 has 15 amino acids. The CDR3, as DNA: TGCAGTGCCCCGGGAGCCCTAAGTCCCTACAATGAGCAGTTCTTC. This gives the protein CSAPGALSPYNEQFF.

This clonotype was counted between two and nine times. The V and J genes are TRBV4-1 and TRBJ2-1; D could derive from TRBD1 or TRBD2 (6 bases each). The V and J ends lost 0 bases and 2 bases respectively, with 11 bases between them. Per germline, CDR1 MGHRA and CDR2 YSYEKL. CDR3 length: 16 residues. CDR3 protein: CASSQERGGTYNEQFF. CDR3 sequence (DNA): TGCGCCAGCAGCCAAGAGAGAGGGGGGACCTACAATGAGCAGTTCTTC.